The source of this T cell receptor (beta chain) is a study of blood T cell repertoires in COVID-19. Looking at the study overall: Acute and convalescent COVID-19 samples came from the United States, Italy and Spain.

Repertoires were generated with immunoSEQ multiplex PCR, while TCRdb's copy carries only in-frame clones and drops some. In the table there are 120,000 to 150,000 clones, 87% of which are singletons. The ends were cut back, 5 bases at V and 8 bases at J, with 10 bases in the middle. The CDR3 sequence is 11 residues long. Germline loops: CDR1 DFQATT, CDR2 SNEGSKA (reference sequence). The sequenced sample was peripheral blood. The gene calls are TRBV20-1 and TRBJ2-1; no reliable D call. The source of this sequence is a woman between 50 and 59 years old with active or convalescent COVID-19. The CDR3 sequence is CSAYFSHEQFF. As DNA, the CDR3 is TGCAGTGCTTATTTTTCCCATGAGCAGTTCTTC.